These 32 T cell receptor beta chains came from one sample sequenced in a study of T cells in localized non-small cell lung cancer. Method: immunoSEQ multiplex PCR; TCRdb's copy keeps in-frame clones and lacks some. The sample has 40,000 or so clones, around 86% seen once; the top ten hold 5.5% to 6.5%. Here the sequenced sample was peripheral blood, taken before any cancer treatment. Source of these receptors: a man aged 35-69 years with stage I lung adenocarcinoma.

The chain is built from TRBV7-9 and TRBJ1-1; D is possibly TRBD1 (6 bases). This CDR3 spans 15 amino acids. V was shortened by 1 base and J by 2 bases, with 11 bases between the two germline ends. CDR1 is SEHNR and CDR2 is FQNEAQ in the germline V gene (reference sequence). The CDR3 loop is CASSLEVRGNTEAFF. The CDR3, as DNA: TGTGCCAGCAGCTTAGAGGTCAGGGGTAACACTGAAGCTTTCTTT.

The chain carries TRBV4-3 and TRBJ1-4, with D possibly being TRBD1 (5 bases). V lost 0 bases and J 8 bases, leaving 19 bases between the germline ends. Germline assignment: CDR1 LGHNA and CDR2 YSLEER. There are 17 residues in the CDR3. The CDR3 is CASSQDWGERGGEKLFF. The CDR3 DNA follows: TGCGCCAGCAGCCAAGATTGGGGGGAAAGGGGCGGCGAAAAACTGTTTTTT.

The chain employs TRBV18 and TRBJ2-2, with D unresolved. This CDR3 spans 12 amino acids. Trimming took off 3 bases at V and 2 bases at J, with 1 base between the two ends. The germline V gene has CDR1 KGHSH and CDR2 LQKENI. CDR3: CASSPNTGELFF. The DNA of the CDR3 is TGTGCCAGCTCACCCAACACCGGGGAGCTGTTTTTT.

The chain recombines TRBV5-6 with TRBJ2-7; D gene uncertain. Germline V lookup: CDR1 SGHDT, CDR2 YYEEEE. The CDR3 consists of 13 residues. V was clipped by 0 bases and J by 6 bases, with 10 bases between them. The CDR3 DNA reads as TGTGCCAGCAGCTTGGCCGCCCGGGTCGAGCAGTACTTC. This sequence encodes CASSLAARVEQYF.

The rearrangement joins TRBV9 to TRBJ2-1, with a weak D call TRBD2 (5 bases). V shed 0 bases and J shed 3 bases, with 7 bases lying between them. CDR3 size: 14 residues. Looked up from germline, CDR1 is SGDLS and CDR2 is YYNGEE. CDR3 nucleotides: TGTGCCAGCAGCGTAGGGACTGTCTACAATGAGCAGTTCTTC. Protein: CASSVGTVYNEQFF. Variable domain in full (rest from reference TRBV9 and TRBJ2-1): DSGVTQTPKHLITATGQRVTLRCSPRSGDLSVYWYQQSLDQGLQFLIQYYNGEERAKGNILERFSAQQFPDLHSELNLSSLELGDSALYFCASSVGTVYNEQFFGPGTRLTVL.

In this sample, this clone turned up once. The rearrangement links TRBV29-1 to TRBJ2-3; 9 bases map to TRBD2. V lost 1 base to trimming and J lost 4 bases; unmatched junction nucleotides: 6. Per the germline V gene, CDR1 is SQVTM and CDR2 is ANQGSEA. This CDR3 spans 15 amino acids. The CDR3, as DNA: TGCAGCGTTGAAGGCGGGCGGGAGGGCGCAGATACGCAGTATTTT. It encodes CSVEGGREGADTQYF.

Remarks on this clone: The same CDR3 is also encoded by other DNA sequences in this sample. The V gene is TRBV7-3, the J gene TRBJ2-7; perhaps TRBD1 as D (5 bases). The germline CDR1 and CDR2 sequences are SGHTA and FQGTGA. CDR3 length: 13 amino acids. V lost 2 bases, J lost 3 bases, and 8 bases lay in between. CDR3 DNA: TGTGCCAGCAGCTTAGGAGACAGCTACGAGCAGTACTTC. As protein: CASSLGDSYEQYF.

This rearrangement joins TRBV6-6 to TRBJ1-5, with D unresolved. The length of the CDR3 is 14 residues. CDR1 is MNHNY and CDR2 is SVGAGI in the germline V gene (reference sequence). Trimming stripped 7 bases from V and 3 bases from J, with 13 bases between. The CDR3 is CASNTQSLNQPQHF. CDR3 DNA sequence: TGTGCCAGCAACACACAATCTCTCAATCAGCCCCAGCATTTT.

This chain joins TRBV15 and TRBJ1-5; TRBD1 might be the D (5 bases). Deletions cut 3 bases from V and 3 bases from J, with 9 bases between. Germline V lookup: CDR1 LNHNV, CDR2 YYDKDF (reference sequence). CDR3 length: 14 amino acids. The CDR3 sequence: CATSSTGYNQPQHF. The DNA for the CDR3 is TGTGCCACCAGCAGTACAGGCTACAATCAGCCCCAGCATTTT.

The chain is built from TRBV27 and TRBJ1-1, with TRBD1 as a possible D gene (5 bases). Germline V gives CDR1 MNHEY, CDR2 SMNVEV (reference sequence). The CDR3 totals 14 residues. V gave up 2 bases and J gave up 5 bases, with 12 bases separating them. In nucleotides, the CDR3 is TGTGCCAGCAGTTTAAATGAGGGGCGGACTGAAGCTTTCTTT. Encoded protein: CASSLNEGRTEAFF.

This sequence joins TRBV7-6 and TRBJ2-5, with a possible D match to TRBD2 (6 bases). Deletions cut 5 bases from V and 3 bases from J, with 19 bases between. CDR3 size: 16 residues. Germline V gene data show CDR1 as SGHVS and CDR2 as FNYEAQ. The CDR3 here is CASSPHGSGSEETQYF. The DNA of the CDR3 is TGTGCCAGCAGCCCTCATGGTAGCGGTTCGGAAGAGACCCAGTACTTC.

This clone was counted only a few times. The chain joins TRBV7-2 to TRBJ2-5, with TRBD1 matching 9 bases. V gave up 4 bases and J gave up 3 bases; unmatched junction bases: 6. The CDR3 covers 15 residues. Germline V gives CDR1 SGHTA, CDR2 FQGNSA. This chain's CDR3 is CASSSYGQGKETQYF. The CDR3 DNA sequence: TGTGCCAGCAGCTCCTATGGACAGGGGAAAGAGACCCAGTACTTC.

The V call is TRBV4-3, the J call TRBJ2-3, with TRBD2 identical over 12 bases. The germline V gene has CDR1 LGHNA and CDR2 YSLEER. CDR3 length equals 15 residues. Unmatched junction bases numbered 4, after V lost 1 base and J lost 8 bases. The CDR3 region is CASSQGTSGIGTQYF. The CDR3 DNA is TGCGCCAGCAGCCAAGGGACTAGCGGGATCGGTACGCAGTATTTT.

The chain employs TRBV4-2 and TRBJ2-1, with D unclear. The CDR3 runs 16 residues. In germline, CDR1 is LGHNA, CDR2 YNFKEQ. Trimming pared 4 bases from V and 5 bases from J, leaving 18 bases between. CDR3 amino acids: CASSLPEAGRNNEQFF. The CDR3 DNA is TGTGCCAGCAGCCTTCCTGAGGCTGGCCGGAACAATGAGCAGTTCTTC.

In its sample, this clone was seen once. The V call is TRBV5-1, the J call TRBJ2-3; TRBD2 agrees at 7 bases. V was pared by 1 base and J by 3 bases, with 8 bases of the junction left unmatched. The CDR3 totals 16 residues. Germline V CDR1 and CDR2: SGHRS, YFSETQ. In DNA, the CDR3 is TGCGCCAGCAGCTTGTATCGCGGGAGAGCGACAGATACGCAGTATTTT. Its translation: CASSLYRGRATDTQYF.

The CDR3 sequence is CATLAPGQGGWGREKLFF. CDR3 nucleotide sequence: TGTGCCACCTTGGCCCCGGGACAGGGAGGTTGGGGGCGTGAAAAACTGTTTTTT. The genes are TRBV28 and TRBJ1-4; 9 bases are a match to TRBD1. The CDR3 is 18 residues long. The V segment lost 10 bases and the J segment 7 bases; nucleotides outside the gene matches: 22. CDR1 MDHEN and CDR2 SYDVKM come from the germline V gene. The variable domain in full, completed from reference TRBV28 and TRBJ1-4, reads DVKVTQSSRYLVKRTGEKVFLECVQDMDHENMFWYRQDPGLGLRLIYFSYDVKMKEKGDIPEGYSVSREKKERFSLILESASTNQTSMYLCATLAPGQGGWGREKLFFGSGTQLSVL.

The rearrangement joins TRBV28 to TRBJ2-1, with unresolved D. Germline lookup yields CDR1 MDHEN and CDR2 SYDVKM. This CDR3 has 15 amino acids. Trimming left V 6 bases short and J 4 bases short, with 16 bases between. This CDR3 reads CASRPPRALYNEQFF. In DNA, the CDR3 is TGTGCCAGCAGACCTCCCCGGGCCTTATACAATGAGCAGTTCTTC.

The chain combines TRBV29-1 with TRBJ2-2, with D uncertain. From germline, CDR1 is SQVTM and CDR2 ANQGSEA. Between the trimmed V and J ends, which lost 4 bases and 1 base, there was a span of 10 bases. CDR3 length: 14 residues. The DNA of the CDR3 is TGCAGCGTTGCGACACTAATGAACACCGGGGAGCTGTTTTTT. This sequence encodes CSVATLMNTGELFF.

The chain joins TRBV7-8 to TRBJ2-5, with 7 nucleotides matching TRBD1. With 1 base clipped from V and 4 bases from J, the junction kept 9 bases outside the gene matches. The CDR3 is 16 residues long. CDR1 and CDR2 (germline): SGHVS, FQNEAQ. The CDR3 bases are TGTGCCAGCAGCTTAGGGGTAGGGGGCTCTCGAGAGACCCAGTACTTC. It yields the protein CASSLGVGGSRETQYF.

The V gene is TRBV27, the J gene TRBJ2-2; TRBD1 matches 7 bases. There are 18 residues in the CDR3. CDR1 is MNHEY and CDR2 is SMNVEV in the germline V gene (reference sequence). J was trimmed by 3 bases and V by 2 bases; bases with no gene match: 12. The CDR3 region has the DNA TGTGCCAGCAGTTTACGTTATTGGGACAGTAGTGACACCGGGGAGCTGTTTTTT. This codes for CASSLRYWDSSDTGELFF.

The chain joins TRBV2 to TRBJ1-2; D gene ambiguous. The germline V gene encodes CDR1 SNHLY and CDR2 FYNNEI. This CDR3 contains 12 residues. The ends were cut back, 3 bases at V and 4 bases at J, with 6 bases in the middle. In DNA form, the CDR3 reads TGTGCCAGCAGTGAGGGCTTCTATGGCTACACCTTC. It specifies CASSEGFYGYTF.

The chain is built from TRBV18 and TRBJ2-5, with D perhaps TRBD2 (6 bases). CDR3 length equals 13 residues. The V gene lost 4 bases and the J gene lost 5 bases, with 11 bases spanning the gap. Germline lookup yields CDR1 KGHSH and CDR2 LQKENI. This CDR3 is CASSRGGLETQYF. The CDR3 nucleotides are TGTGCCAGCTCACGCGGAGGGCTTGAGACCCAGTACTTC.

The CDR3 nucleotides are TGTGCCAGCAGCTTCCGGTTGACTAGCGAAGACAATGAGCAGTTCTTC. It translates to CASSFRLTSEDNEQFF. The chain couples TRBV5-4 to TRBJ2-1, with 8 bases identical to TRBD2. Germline V CDR1 and CDR2: SGHNT, YYREEE (reference sequence). The CDR3 totals 16 residues. J lost 5 bases, V lost 2 bases, and 9 bases had no gene match.

The genes are TRBV2 and TRBJ2-5; D is unresolved. In germline, CDR1 is SNHLY, CDR2 FYNNEI. The CDR3 has 11 residues. V lost 6 bases to trimming and J lost 1 base, with 3 bases between them. The chain's CDR3 is CASRPQETQYF. In DNA form, the CDR3 reads TGTGCCAGCAGGCCCCAAGAGACCCAGTACTTC.

A word on this clone: Within the sample, other DNA sequences also encode this same CDR3. The chain employs TRBV13 and TRBJ1-5, with TRBD1 matching 7 bases. The CDR3 totals 17 residues. V dropped 2 bases and J dropped 4; count of bases not matched to a gene: 11. From germline, CDR1 is PRHDT and CDR2 FYEKMQ (reference sequence). CDR3 protein: CASSLRDRETGNQPQHF. The CDR3 bases are TGTGCCAGCAGCTTACGTGACAGGGAGACAGGAAATCAGCCCCAGCATTTT.

V gene TRBV11-3 combines with J gene TRBJ2-5; 14 nucleotides agree with TRBD2. Germline V gene data show CDR1 as SGHNT and CDR2 as YENEEA. Trimming at V came to 5 bases and at J to 4 bases, leaving 3 bases not matched to a gene. This CDR3 is 15 amino acids long. The CDR3 nucleotides are TGTGCCAGCAGCCCGGGGACTAGCGGGGGAGAGACCCAGTACTTC. Translation: CASSPGTSGGETQYF.

The chain is built from TRBV11-2 and TRBJ2-3; D is perhaps TRBD1 (5 bases). The CDR3 is 11 residues long. Trimming shortened V by 5 bases and J by 7 bases, and 7 bases separated the two germline ends. Germline V gene data show CDR1 as SGHAT and CDR2 as FQNNGV. The CDR3 DNA follows: TGTGCCAGCAGCAGGGGATATACGCAGTATTTT. Protein product: CASSRGYTQYF.

The chain is built from TRBV27 and TRBJ2-5, with no clear D. The V gene lost 4 bases and the J gene lost 5 bases, with 11 bases spanning the gap. The CDR3 spans 13 residues. Germline CDR1 MNHEY, CDR2 SMNVEV (reference sequence). The CDR3 loop is CASSSVDDETQYF. The CDR3 nucleotides read TGTGCCAGCAGTTCCGTGGACGATGAGACCCAGTACTTC.

CDR3 in amino acids: CASSLKTGRMGANVLTF. CDR3 coding DNA: TGTGCCAGCAGCTTAAAGACTGGGCGTATGGGGGCCAACGTCCTGACTTTC. The chain carries TRBV5-4 and TRBJ2-6; D call uncertain. Germline V gene lookup returns CDR1 SGHNT and CDR2 YYREEE (reference sequence). Between the trimmed V and J ends, which lost 2 bases and 4 bases, there was a span of 16 bases. This CDR3 region has 17 residues.

V is TRBV14 and J is TRBJ2-2, with a weak D call TRBD1 (6 bases). CDR1 and CDR2 from the germline V gene are SGHDN and FVKESK. The CDR3 runs to 21 residues. V was pared by 4 bases and J by 2 bases, with 29 bases between. Here the CDR3 DNA reads TGTGCCAGCAGCCCTGGTTACGCCTCCTTACAGGGAGTGCCTAACACCGGGGAGCTGTTTTTT. This gives the protein CASSPGYASLQGVPNTGELFF.

This chain links TRBV28 with TRBJ2-1; 11 nucleotides align to TRBD2. In germline, CDR1 is MDHEN, CDR2 SYDVKM. The V and J ends lost 5 bases and 8 bases, in that order; junction bases with no gene match: 14. The CDR3 length is 17 residues. This CDR3 reads CASSPLAGVFGGDEQFF. As DNA, the CDR3 is TGTGCCAGCAGTCCACTAGCGGGAGTCTTCGGGGGGGATGAGCAGTTCTTC.

This clone was seen only once. This chain links TRBV9 with TRBJ2-3, with D maybe TRBD2 (5 bases). The germline gives CDR1 SGDLS, CDR2 YYNGEE. There are 16 residues in the CDR3. V was clipped by 4 bases and J by 0 bases, with 15 bases between them. The CDR3 sequence is CASSPRWGASTDTQYF. DNA for the CDR3: TGTGCCAGCAGCCCACGATGGGGAGCCAGCACAGATACGCAGTATTTT.